The 2 T cell receptor beta chains below all came from one sample that was sequenced in a study of shared clonotypes between healthy human individuals. The repertoire was sequenced with immunoSEQ multiplex PCR; TCRdb's copy has only in-frame clones and lacks some. The data hold around 650,000 clones, with approximately 96% observed a single time. Only CD45RO-negative cells positively selected for CCR7 counted as naive CD8 cells, so terminally differentiated effector memory CD45RA+ cells were excluded. The specimen sequenced was naive CD8+ T cells sorted from blood. The receptors were sampled from a woman aged 25 to 45 in good health.

This chain joins TRBV19 and TRBJ2-5; TRBD2 matches 8 bases. The germline V gene encodes CDR1 LNHDA and CDR2 SQIVND (reference sequence). Unmatched junction bases numbered 4, after V lost 6 bases and J lost 1 base. The CDR3 sequence is 14 residues long. CDR3 in DNA: TGTGCCAGTAGGCAAGCGGGGGTCCAAGAGACCCAGTACTTC. It translates to CASRQAGVQETQYF.

The chain combines TRBV2 with TRBJ2-1; 7 nucleotides agree with TRBD1. Germline-derived CDR1 and CDR2 are SNHLY and FYNNEI. The V segment lost 6 bases and the J segment 0 bases; nucleotides outside the gene matches: 2. The CDR3 is 14 residues long. CDR3 sequence reads: CASRGQTSYNEQFF. Written as DNA, the CDR3 is TGTGCCAGCAGGGGACAGACCTCCTACAATGAGCAGTTCTTC. The full variable domain, its missing parts supplied by reference TRBV2 and TRBJ2-1, is EPEVTQTPSHQVTQMGQEVILRCVPISNHLYFYWYRQILGQKVEFLVSFYNNEISEKSEIFDDQFSVERPDGSNFTLKIRSTKLEDSAMYFCASRGQTSYNEQFFGPGTRLTVL.